The 7 T cell receptor beta chains given below trace back to one sample, sequenced in a study of post-analysis software for immune sequencing data. Broader study findings: Controls showed lower frequencies than patients for five TRBV segments, and TRBV5-6, TRBV5-1 and TRBV20-1 were among these.

These receptors have no identified antigens. Unique molecular identifiers featured in each of the TCR beta cDNA libraries. MiXCR was run by TCRdb on the PCR reads, yielding one entry per CDR3 protein. The sample holds about 810,000 distinct CDR3 sequences, under 70% seen once. Source material: blood. Every receptor here comes from a girl aged 5-17 years with multiple sclerosis.

There are a few counts of this clonotype. The chain couples TRBV6-2 or TRBV6-3 to TRBJ2-5, with 8 nucleotides matching TRBD1. Germline loops: CDR1 MNHEY, CDR2 SVGEGT. The CDR3 loop spans 15 amino acids. Trimming cost V 4 bases and J 5 bases; bases outside gene matches: 9. CDR3: CASSFVRGLAETQYF. For the CDR3, the DNA is TGTGCCAGCAGTTTTGTCAGGGGGCTAGCGGAGACCCAGTACTTC.

The chain carries TRBV29-1 and TRBJ2-7; 10 positions agree with TRBD1. The last part of the DNA fits TRBJ2-4 better; the J call may be wrong. Germline assignment: CDR1 SQVTM and CDR2 ANQGSEA. The CDR3 has 14 residues. The CDR3: CSANPGQGRHIQYF. The CDR3 coding sequence is TGCAGCGCCAACCCGGGACAGGGGAGGCACATTCAGTACTTC.

The chain links TRBV20-1 to TRBJ2-1, with D uncertain. The CDR3 sequence is 12 residues long. V lost 0 bases, J lost 7 bases, and 7 bases lay in between. Germline values: CDR1 DFQATT, CDR2 SNEGSKA (reference sequence). The CDR3 loop reads CSARELPNEQFF. CDR3 nucleotides: TGCAGTGCTAGAGAGTTACCTAATGAGCAGTTCTTC.

This clonotype has a single count. The V gene is TRBV20-1, the J gene TRBJ2-1; 12 bases agree with TRBD2. The CDR3 consists of 15 residues. Losses at the gene ends were 6 bases for V and 4 bases for J; bases not matched to a gene: 7. Per germline, CDR1 DFQATT and CDR2 SNEGSKA (reference sequence). Here the CDR3 reads CSADFGTSGYNEQFF. The CDR3 DNA reads TGCAGTGCCGACTTCGGGACTAGCGGGTACAATGAGCAGTTCTTC.

The chain links TRBV15 to TRBJ2-7; 9 bases are a match to TRBD2. Germline CDR1 is LNHNV and CDR2 is YYDKDF (reference sequence). The junction had 8 bases not matched to a gene; V was cut back by 1 base and J by 4 bases. The CDR3 length is 16 residues. The CDR3 spells CATSRGVAGVAYEQYF. DNA of the CDR3: TGTGCCACCAGCAGAGGGGTAGCGGGAGTCGCTTACGAGCAGTACTTC. The variable domain in full, completed from reference TRBV15 and TRBJ2-7, reads DAMVIQNPRYQVTQFGKPVTLSCSQTLNHNVMYWYQQKSSQAPKLLFHYYDKDFNNEADTPDNFQSRRPNTSFCFLDIRSPGLGDTAMYLCATSRGVAGVAYEQYFGPGTRLTVT.

The chain is built from TRBV28 and TRBJ2-3; 11 positions match TRBD2. Unmatched junction bases numbered 3, after V lost 6 bases and J lost 4 bases. Germline CDR1 is MDHEN and CDR2 is SYDVKM. The CDR3 has 14 amino acids. The CDR3 loop reads CASRLAGDPDTQYF. In DNA, the CDR3 is TGTGCCAGCAGACTAGCGGGAGATCCAGATACGCAGTATTTT.

This clonotype appeared a few times. V gene TRBV12-3 or TRBV12-4 combines with J gene TRBJ2-1; 8 bases agree with TRBD2. This CDR3 is built from 16 residues. J was trimmed by 8 bases and V by 4 bases; bases with no gene match: 13. CDR3 sequence reads: CASSSGLAGRSDEQFF. The CDR3, as DNA: TGTGCCAGCAGTTCTGGACTAGCAGGGAGATCAGATGAGCAGTTCTTC.